This is a list of T cell receptor beta chains from one sample in a study of T cell repertoires in cytomegalovirus infection. These receptors have no known antigen. TCRdb itself ran the reads through MiXCR, one entry per CDR3 protein. The sample has 310,000 or so distinct CDR3 sequences, around 25% seen once. This specimen was cultured PBMCs, taken from culture after CMV antigen stimulation. These receptors were collected from a human donor in good health (CMV status not recorded). Some clones in this sample may be carry-over from other donors' samples. Both conserved end residues are part of each CDR3. Each record gives: J gene, V gene, D gene, CDR3 length, clone size, CDR3 protein, CDR3 DNA. The D gene is left open where the match is weak. The listing skips clone size in some rows; elsewhere it reads once, few, many or a size class.

j_call: TRBJ1-2; v_call: TRBV7-2; d_call: TRBD1; cdr3_length: 17; clone_size: few; cdr3_aa: CASSLDETGSRGYGYTF; cdr3_nt: TGTGCCAGCAGCTTAGACGAGACAGGCTCCAGGGGGTATGGCTACACCTTC
j_call: TRBJ1-1; v_call: TRBV28; d_call: -; cdr3_length: 14; clone_size: -; cdr3_aa: CASSQLGMNTEAFF; cdr3_nt: TGTGCCAGCAGTCAACTAGGAATGAACACTGAAGCTTTCTTT
j_call: TRBJ2-7; v_call: TRBV25-1; d_call: -; cdr3_length: 11; clone_size: few; cdr3_aa: CASKRAYEQYF; cdr3_nt: TGTGCCAGCAAACGAGCCTACGAGCAGTACTTC
j_call: TRBJ2-6; v_call: TRBV28; d_call: -; cdr3_length: 15; clone_size: few; cdr3_aa: CASSLWISGANVLTF; cdr3_nt: TGTGCCAGCAGTTTGTGGATCTCTGGGGCCAACGTCCTGACTTTC
j_call: TRBJ1-1; v_call: TRBV11-3; d_call: TRBD1; cdr3_length: 12; clone_size: few; cdr3_aa: CASRSTGAGAFF; cdr3_nt: TGTGCCAGCAGATCAACAGGGGCGGGAGCTTTCTTT
j_call: TRBJ1-2; v_call: TRBV3-1; d_call: -; cdr3_length: 16; clone_size: -; cdr3_aa: CASSQRGGASNYGYTF; cdr3_nt: TGTGCCAGCAGCCAACGCGGGGGGGCCTCTAACTATGGCTACACCTTC
j_call: TRBJ1-1; v_call: TRBV19; d_call: -; cdr3_length: 15; clone_size: -; cdr3_aa: CASSQMGGWNTEAFF; cdr3_nt: TGTGCCAGTAGTCAAATGGGGGGGTGGAACACTGAAGCTTTCTTT
j_call: TRBJ1-1; v_call: TRBV28; d_call: -; cdr3_length: 13; clone_size: -; cdr3_aa: CAMAGGMNTEAFF; cdr3_nt: TGTGCCATGGCGGGGGGGATGAACACTGAAGCTTTCTTT
j_call: TRBJ2-1; v_call: TRBV7-2; d_call: -; cdr3_length: 15; clone_size: many; cdr3_aa: CASSFPLSSYNEQFF; cdr3_nt: TGTGCCAGCAGCTTTCCCCTGAGCTCCTACAATGAGCAGTTCTTC
j_call: TRBJ1-1; v_call: TRBV19; d_call: -; cdr3_length: 14; clone_size: -; cdr3_aa: CASSIAPRATEAFF; cdr3_nt: TGTGCCAGTAGTATAGCCCCCAGGGCGACTGAAGCTTTCTTT
j_call: TRBJ2-1; v_call: TRBV19; d_call: TRBD2; cdr3_length: 17; clone_size: -; cdr3_aa: CASSIDRTSGRDNEQFF; cdr3_nt: TGTGCCAGTAGTATAGATCGAACTAGCGGGAGAGACAATGAGCAGTTCTTC
j_call: TRBJ2-1; v_call: TRBV15; d_call: TRBD2; cdr3_length: 15; clone_size: -; cdr3_aa: CATSRVAGGRGEQFF; cdr3_nt: TGTGCCACCAGCAGAGTGGCGGGAGGGCGGGGGGAGCAGTTCTTC
j_call: TRBJ1-1; v_call: TRBV12-3/TRBV12-4; d_call: TRBD1; cdr3_length: 14; clone_size: -; cdr3_aa: CASSFSGGWTEAFF; cdr3_nt: TGTGCCAGCAGTTTTTCAGGGGGCTGGACTGAAGCTTTCTTT
j_call: TRBJ2-3; v_call: TRBV19; d_call: -; cdr3_length: 13; clone_size: -; cdr3_aa: CASRQGSEDTQYF; cdr3_nt: TGTGCCAGTAGGCAAGGGTCAGAAGATACGCAGTATTTT
j_call: TRBJ1-3; v_call: TRBV27; d_call: TRBD1; cdr3_length: 14; clone_size: few; cdr3_aa: CASSRTGAGNTIYF; cdr3_nt: TGTGCCAGCAGCCGGACAGGGGCTGGAAACACCATATATTTT
j_call: TRBJ2-1; v_call: TRBV6-1; d_call: TRBD1; cdr3_length: 13; clone_size: few; cdr3_aa: CASSRTGSGEQFF; cdr3_nt: TGTGCCAGCAGTAGGACAGGGAGCGGCGAGCAGTTCTTC
j_call: TRBJ2-3; v_call: TRBV5-4; d_call: -; cdr3_length: 16; clone_size: few; cdr3_aa: CASSLGLVSSTDTQYF; cdr3_nt: TGTGCCAGCAGCTTGGGACTAGTAAGTTCCACAGATACGCAGTATTTT
j_call: TRBJ2-1; v_call: TRBV7-2; d_call: TRBD2; cdr3_length: 18; clone_size: many; cdr3_aa: CASSLGRGRPYPYNEQFF; cdr3_nt: TGTGCCAGCAGCTTAGGACGCGGGAGGCCCTATCCCTACAATGAGCAGTTCTTC
j_call: TRBJ2-3; v_call: TRBV5-5; d_call: TRBD2; cdr3_length: 18; clone_size: -; cdr3_aa: CASSLGFAGVVRTDTQYF; cdr3_nt: TGTGCCAGCAGCTTGGGGTTTGCGGGAGTAGTCCGCACAGATACGCAGTATTTT
j_call: TRBJ2-1; v_call: TRBV14; d_call: TRBD1; cdr3_length: 15; clone_size: -; cdr3_aa: CASSYRGRSYNEQFF; cdr3_nt: TGTGCCAGCAGTTACAGGGGTCGCTCCTACAATGAGCAGTTCTTC
j_call: TRBJ2-1; v_call: TRBV6-5; d_call: -; cdr3_length: 16; clone_size: -; cdr3_aa: CASSYSKGRTYDEQFF; cdr3_nt: TGTGCCAGCAGTTACTCGAAAGGACGAACCTACGATGAGCAGTTCTTC
j_call: TRBJ1-6; v_call: TRBV27; d_call: -; cdr3_length: 15; clone_size: -; cdr3_aa: CASSLGRNHNSPLHF; cdr3_nt: TGTGCCAGCAGTTTAGGCAGAAATCATAATTCACCCCTCCACTTT
j_call: TRBJ2-7; v_call: TRBV28; d_call: -; cdr3_length: 14; clone_size: -; cdr3_aa: CDSSSTDGFSEQYF; cdr3_nt: TGTGACAGCAGTTCCACCGATGGTTTCAGCGAGCAGTACTTC
j_call: TRBJ1-1; v_call: TRBV20-1; d_call: -; cdr3_length: 12; clone_size: few; cdr3_aa: CSNTGRGAEAFF; cdr3_nt: TGCAGTAACACAGGGAGGGGCGCTGAAGCTTTCTTT
j_call: TRBJ2-3; v_call: TRBV6-6; d_call: TRBD1; cdr3_length: 15; clone_size: -; cdr3_aa: CASSDPGTGSDTQYF; cdr3_nt: TGTGCCAGCAGTGATCCCGGGACAGGCTCAGATACGCAGTATTTT
j_call: TRBJ2-3; v_call: TRBV6-5; d_call: -; cdr3_length: 15; clone_size: few; cdr3_aa: CASSSERGSADTQYF; cdr3_nt: TGTGCCAGCAGCTCCGAAAGGGGCAGCGCAGATACGCAGTATTTT
j_call: TRBJ1-1; v_call: TRBV6-2/TRBV6-3; d_call: -; cdr3_length: 13; clone_size: -; cdr3_aa: CASSKPDYTEAFF; cdr3_nt: TGTGCCAGCAGCAAACCGGACTACACTGAAGCTTTCTTT
j_call: TRBJ2-1; v_call: TRBV5-4; d_call: TRBD2; cdr3_length: 16; clone_size: once; cdr3_aa: CASSLWRLADYSEQFF; cdr3_nt: TGTGCCAGCAGCTTGTGGCGACTAGCGGATTACAGTGAGCAGTTCTTC
j_call: TRBJ1-1; v_call: TRBV19; d_call: -; cdr3_length: 13; clone_size: few; cdr3_aa: CASSDRPNTEAFF; cdr3_nt: TGTGCCAGTAGTGACAGACCGAACACTGAAGCTTTCTTT
j_call: TRBJ2-6; v_call: TRBV18; d_call: -; cdr3_length: 16; clone_size: -; cdr3_aa: CASSPVSRSGANVLTF; cdr3_nt: TGTGCCAGCTCACCAGTTAGTCGTTCTGGGGCCAACGTCCTGACTTTC
j_call: TRBJ1-1; v_call: TRBV11-3; d_call: -; cdr3_length: 12; clone_size: -; cdr3_aa: CASSPTTTEAFF; cdr3_nt: TGTGCCAGCAGCCCCACGACCACTGAAGCTTTCTTT
j_call: TRBJ1-1; v_call: TRBV7-9; d_call: -; cdr3_length: 12; clone_size: many; cdr3_aa: CASSLQGIGAFF; cdr3_nt: TGTGCCAGCAGCTTACAGGGCATTGGGGCTTTCTTT
j_call: TRBJ2-1; v_call: TRBV15; d_call: -; cdr3_length: 15; clone_size: few; cdr3_aa: CATSRGPGRYNEQFF; cdr3_nt: TGTGCCACCAGCAGAGGGCCAGGGAGATACAATGAGCAGTTCTTC
j_call: TRBJ2-1; v_call: TRBV6-5; d_call: -; cdr3_length: 14; clone_size: few; cdr3_aa: CASSSIRAGNEQFF; cdr3_nt: TGTGCCAGCAGTTCAATTCGGGCGGGCAATGAGCAGTTCTTC
j_call: TRBJ2-5; v_call: TRBV4-3; d_call: -; cdr3_length: 15; clone_size: few; cdr3_aa: CASSQDPFRQETQYF; cdr3_nt: TGCGCCAGCAGCCAAGACCCTTTTCGACAAGAGACCCAGTACTTC
j_call: TRBJ2-1; v_call: TRBV12-3/TRBV12-4; d_call: TRBD1; cdr3_length: 15; clone_size: few; cdr3_aa: CASSARQGRNNEQFF; cdr3_nt: TGTGCCAGCAGTGCACGACAGGGGCGCAACAATGAGCAGTTCTTC
j_call: TRBJ2-2; v_call: TRBV7-9; d_call: -; cdr3_length: 19; clone_size: few; cdr3_aa: CASSLERLTAAQNTGELFF; cdr3_nt: TGTGCCAGCAGCTTGGAGAGACTAACAGCGGCCCAAAACACCGGGGAGCTGTTTTTT
j_call: TRBJ1-1; v_call: TRBV7-2; d_call: TRBD1; cdr3_length: 14; clone_size: many; cdr3_aa: CASRPGQMNTEAFF; cdr3_nt: TGTGCCAGCAGACCGGGACAGATGAACACTGAAGCTTTCTTT
j_call: TRBJ2-7; v_call: TRBV6-5; d_call: -; cdr3_length: 13; clone_size: -; cdr3_aa: CASSYGTYYEQYF; cdr3_nt: TGTGCCAGCAGTTACGGGACATACTACGAGCAGTACTTC
j_call: TRBJ2-3; v_call: TRBV19; d_call: TRBD2; cdr3_length: 16; clone_size: -; cdr3_aa: CASSIDSGRSTDTQYF; cdr3_nt: TGTGCCAGTAGTATAGATAGCGGGAGATCAACAGATACGCAGTATTTT